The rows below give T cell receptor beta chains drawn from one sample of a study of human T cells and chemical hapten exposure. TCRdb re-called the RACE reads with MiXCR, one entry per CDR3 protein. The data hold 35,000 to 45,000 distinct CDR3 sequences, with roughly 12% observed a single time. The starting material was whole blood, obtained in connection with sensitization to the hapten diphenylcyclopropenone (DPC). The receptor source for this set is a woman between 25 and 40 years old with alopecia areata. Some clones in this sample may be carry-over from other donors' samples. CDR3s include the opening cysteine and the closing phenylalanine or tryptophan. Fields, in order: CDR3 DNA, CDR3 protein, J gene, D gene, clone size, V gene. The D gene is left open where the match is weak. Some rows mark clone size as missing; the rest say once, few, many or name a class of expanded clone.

TGCGCCAGCAGCTTAGACCAGACAGCTACCGGGGAGCTGTTTTTT,CASSLDQTATGELFF,TRBJ2-2,NA,many,TRBV5-1
TGCAGCGTGCGACAGCACACCGGGGAGCTGTTTTTT,CSVRQHTGELFF,TRBJ2-2,NA,NA,TRBV29-1
TGTGCCAGCAGCCTATTACACTCCGATGAGCAGTTCTTC,CASSLLHSDEQFF,TRBJ2-1,NA,NA,TRBV7-3
TGTGCCAGCAGCTTACTGAACGAGCAGTACTTC,CASSLLNEQYF,TRBJ2-7,NA,many,TRBV7-2
TGTGCCAGCACTCGGGGGCTAGGGCTCTACGAGCAGTACTTC,CASTRGLGLYEQYF,TRBJ2-7,NA,few,TRBV28
TGCGCCAGCAGCCAAGAGCGCGCACAGTATCAGCCCCAGCATTTT,CASSQERAQYQPQHF,TRBJ1-5,NA,NA,TRBV4-3
TGTGCCAGCAGCTTAGGTCAGGCTAGCTCCTACGAGCAGTACTTC,CASSLGQASSYEQYF,TRBJ2-7,NA,NA,TRBV7-9
TGCGCCAGCAGACGTATAGACAAGGCCGAGGAAACCGGGGAGCTGTTTTTT,CASRRIDKAEETGELFF,TRBJ2-2,NA,many,TRBV23-1
TGTGCCAGCAGCTTTCAGCTAGTCTACAATGAGCAGTTCTTC,CASSFQLVYNEQFF,TRBJ2-1,NA,many,TRBV11-2
TGTGCCAGCAGCTTAGAGGGTATCCTCGGGCAGCCCCAGCATTTT,CASSLEGILGQPQHF,TRBJ1-5,NA,many,TRBV7-2
TGTGCCAGCAGTTACGGAAAGGGACGGAACAATCAGCCCCAGCATTTT,CASSYGKGRNNQPQHF,TRBJ1-5,NA,NA,TRBV6-2/TRBV6-3
TGTGCCAGCAGCTTACTTCGGGACAGGGAGACAGATACGCAGTATTTT,CASSLLRDRETDTQYF,TRBJ2-3,TRBD1,few,TRBV7-9
TGCAGCGTTGAAGACGCCAAAGGGGAAAAACTGTTTTTT,CSVEDAKGEKLFF,TRBJ1-4,NA,many,TRBV29-1
TGTGCCTGGAGTGCCCTTTTGGGGGAGTACGAGCAGTACTTC,CAWSALLGEYEQYF,TRBJ2-7,NA,many,TRBV30
TGCAGTTTGGACGGGAGAACAGATACGCAGTATTTT,CSLDGRTDTQYF,TRBJ2-3,NA,few,TRBV20-1
TGTGCCAGCAGTTCGACAGGGATCGCCAATGAGCAGTTCTTC,CASSSTGIANEQFF,TRBJ2-1,TRBD1,many,TRBV6-2/TRBV6-3
TGCAGTGCTAGAGGGGACAGGGACTATGGCTACACCTTC,CSARGDRDYGYTF,TRBJ1-2,TRBD1,many,TRBV20-1
TGTGCCACCGCAAGTTCGGGGGCTCGGACCGGGGAGCTGTTTTTT,CATASSGARTGELFF,TRBJ2-2,NA,NA,TRBV12-3/TRBV12-4
TGTGCCAGCAGTGAATGGGGTACCGGGGGAGGCTACGAGCAGTACTTC,CASSEWGTGGGYEQYF,TRBJ2-7,NA,few,TRBV2
TGTGCCAGCAGCGTAGGGACAGTCAATCAGCCCCAGCATTTT,CASSVGTVNQPQHF,TRBJ1-5,NA,once,TRBV9
TGTGCCAGCTCGAGACAGGGGCAACAAGAGACCCAGTACTTC,CASSRQGQQETQYF,TRBJ2-5,TRBD1,few,TRBV18
TGTGCCATCAGTGATGACAGAACAAATAGCAATCAGCCCCAGCATTTT,CAISDDRTNSNQPQHF,TRBJ1-5,NA,once,TRBV10-3
TGTGCCAGCAACAAGCCCCAGCATTTT,CASNKPQHF,TRBJ1-5,NA,many,TRBV21-1
TGTGCCAGTAGTCATTCTCCGGGACAGGTAACAGATACGCAGTATTTT,CASSHSPGQVTDTQYF,TRBJ2-3,TRBD1,few,TRBV19
TGTGCCAGCAGTTACGGCAGGGAAGCTTTCTTT,CASSYGREAFF,TRBJ1-1,NA,NA,TRBV6-5
TGTGCCAGCAGCTTAGATCGGCGGGTTGAGCAGTTCTTC,CASSLDRRVEQFF,TRBJ2-1,NA,NA,TRBV11-2
TGTGCCAGCAGCTTTGCTGGACTAGCGGGAGAACCTCTCAATGAGCAGTTCTTC,CASSFAGLAGEPLNEQFF,TRBJ2-1,TRBD2,many,TRBV7-6
TGTGCCAGCAGTGGCCGCAACACCGGGGAGCTGTTTTTT,CASSGRNTGELFF,TRBJ2-2,NA,many,TRBV2
TGTGCCAGCCCGCGGGCTGCGGCCGGCACAGATACGCAGTATTTT,CASPRAAAGTDTQYF,TRBJ2-3,NA,few,TRBV6-1
TGTGCCAGCAGCCGACAGGGGAGCAATCAGCCCCAGCATTTT,CASSRQGSNQPQHF,TRBJ1-5,TRBD1,few,TRBV6-6
TGTGCCAGTGGGACCCTTTCCTCGCGCGGGGAGCTGTTTTTT,CASGTLSSRGELFF,TRBJ2-2,NA,many,TRBV19
TGTGCCAGCAGCATCAGGGTTTTTTACACTGAAGCTTTCTTT,CASSIRVFYTEAFF,TRBJ1-1,NA,few,TRBV5-5
TGTGCCAGCAGCCTTGGGGGGCCTTGGCAGCAGATTTTCACAGATACGCAGTATTTT,CASSLGGPWQQIFTDTQYF,TRBJ2-3,NA,many,TRBV7-2
TGTGCCAGCAGCTTGGCGGGGACACCTAATGAAAAACTGTTTTTT,CASSLAGTPNEKLFF,TRBJ1-4,NA,NA,TRBV5-8
TGTGCCAGCAGCCAAGATGGTAGACGCCCGGGGCTGTTTTTT,CASSQDGRRPGLFF,TRBJ2-2,NA,many,TRBV3-1
TGTGCCAGCTCACCCCTGGCTAGCGGGACAGATACGCAGTATTTT,CASSPLASGTDTQYF,TRBJ2-3,TRBD2,NA,TRBV18
TGTGCCAGCAGTTACAGGGCGGCGGAGACCCAGTACTTC,CASSYRAAETQYF,TRBJ2-5,NA,many,TRBV6-2/TRBV6-3
TGTGCCAGCAGCCAAGGTCCGGGAGCATGGGAGCAGTACTTC,CASSQGPGAWEQYF,TRBJ2-7,NA,many,TRBV4-2
TGTGCCAGCAGGGTAACAGGGCAGGAGACCTACAATGAGCAGTTCTTC,CASRVTGQETYNEQFF,TRBJ2-1,NA,few,TRBV21-1
TGTGCCACCAGTTCCTCGCGGGAGAATGAGCAGTTCTTC,CATSSSRENEQFF,TRBJ2-1,TRBD2,many,TRBV24-1